The 27 T cell receptor beta chains listed next were all sequenced from one sample in a study of regulatory T cells in long-lasting Graves disease (dated by TCRdb to the early 2020s). The sample's time point label is to be understood as: persistent/refractory GD, antithyroid drugs over 5 years with positive TRAb. RNA was extracted from PBMCs in TRIzol for both TCR sequencing and RNA sequencing. Library preparation employed multiplex PCR. TCRdb records Illumina HiSeq 4000 as the sequencer. CDR3 regions were amplified by Arm-PCR with iRepertoire HTBI primers to construct TCR beta libraries. TCRdb reworked the public reads: Q25 trimming with fastp, MiXCR clone assembly, productive beta chains retained. Each CDR3 protein gets just one entry, which takes the most common genes and DNA from the rows behind it. This sample is represented by 430,000 or so distinct CDR3 sequences; under 25% of them were singletons. The ten largest account for roughly an eighth of the sample.

This specimen consisted of peripheral blood mononuclear cells (PBMCs), obtained when the disease was refractory, from a patient treated with antithyroid drugs. The receptors come from a female donor with Graves disease.

V is TRBV4-1 and J is TRBJ1-5; TRBD1 is a possible D gene (5 bases). This CDR3 has 14 amino acids. V gave up 4 bases and J gave up 7 bases, with 14 bases separating them. Germline CDR1 reads MGHRA; CDR2 reads YSYEKL. This chain's CDR3 is CASSLGVEGQPQHF. CDR3 DNA sequence: TGCGCCAGCAGCCTAGGGGTGGAGGGGCAGCCCCAGCATTTT.

The chain joins TRBV29-1 to TRBJ1-1; D is ambiguous. CDR1 and CDR2 (germline): SQVTM, ANQGSEA. V lost 3 bases and J 5 bases, leaving 13 bases between the germline ends. The CDR3 covers 13 residues. The CDR3 DNA reads TGCAGCGTTGACCCCGGGTCGAGAACTGAAGCTTTCTTT. Amino acid sequence: CSVDPGSRTEAFF.

The chain combines TRBV6-5 with TRBJ2-7; D may be TRBD1 (6 bases). Trimming shortened V by 4 bases and J by 0 bases, and 25 bases separated the two germline ends. Per the germline V gene, CDR1 is MNHEY and CDR2 is SVGAGI. CDR3 size: 19 residues. CDR3 bases: TGTGCCAGCAGTTCCTCGGACAGACCCTCTATCGCCTCCTCCTACGAGCAGTACTTC. It translates to CASSSSDRPSIASSYEQYF.

This clonotype occurred many times. This chain uses TRBV2 with TRBJ2-5; TRBD2 matches at 8 bases. V shed 1 base, J shed 5 bases, and the junction held 9 bases outside the gene matches. The germline CDR1 and CDR2 sequences are SNHLY and FYNNEI. CDR3 length equals 16 residues. Here the CDR3 reads CASSEGVAGGRETQYF. For the CDR3, the DNA is TGTGCCAGCAGTGAAGGAGTCGCGGGAGGACGGGAGACCCAGTACTTC.

Written as DNA, the CDR3 is TGCAGCGCCCACGGGGGGGGGACCCAGTACTTC. Protein product: CSAHGGGTQYF. J is TRBJ2-5 and V is TRBV29-1; the match to TRBD2 covers 8 bases. Trimming removed 7 bases from V and 7 bases from J; junction bases left unmatched: 5. Germline CDR1 and CDR2: SQVTM and ANQGSEA. The CDR3 contains 11 residues.

J is TRBJ2-3 and V is TRBV28; D gene uncertain. Germline V CDR1 and CDR2: MDHEN, SYDVKM. V lost 5 bases to trimming and J lost 0 bases, with 15 bases between them. The length of the CDR3 is 16 residues. CDR3 coding DNA: TGTGCCAGCAGTCGAATTAGATCCTCTAGCACAGATACGCAGTATTTT. As protein: CASSRIRSSSTDTQYF.

This clonotype has a count of ten or more. The rearrangement uses TRBV28 and TRBJ1-2; D might be TRBD1 (5 bases). Germline CDR1 and CDR2: MDHEN and SYDVKM. With 1 base removed from V and 6 bases from J, the gap between germline ends came to 12 bases. This CDR3 comprises 14 residues. This chain's CDR3 is CASSLLQGGNGYTF. CDR3 nucleotides: TGTGCCAGCAGTTTATTGCAGGGAGGAAATGGCTACACCTTC.

This clonotype was recorded many times. This chain connects TRBV28 to TRBJ2-5; 7 bases line up with TRBD2. Germline CDR1 MDHEN, CDR2 SYDVKM. The CDR3 runs 14 residues. V lost 4 bases and J lost 2; bases outside the gene matches: 4. CDR3 DNA sequence: TGTGCCAGCAGTTCCCTAGCGGCACAAGAGACCCAGTACTTC. This sequence encodes CASSSLAAQETQYF.

As regards this clonotype: The missing conserved phenylalanine or tryptophan at the end of this CDR3 makes a read error likely. It is unclear where the CDR3 begins or ends on the DNA, so no DNA is shown, and the CDR3 is as TCRdb lists it. This chain uses TRBV28 with TRBJ2-7; the table names TRBD1, a call not compared with the DNA. The length of the CDR3 is 13 amino acids, counting both ends. Germline V gene lookup returns CDR1 MDHEN and CDR2 SYDVKM. The CDR3 is CASSFRTGGAVTS.

This clonotype was counted only a few times. This chain joins TRBV4-1 and TRBJ2-5; tentatively, D is TRBD2 (6 bases). The CDR3 runs to 16 residues. V was shortened by 4 bases and J by 0 bases, with 15 bases between the two germline ends. CDR1 and CDR2 from the germline V gene are MGHRA and YSYEKL. This CDR3 reads CASSLTGGANQETQYF. The CDR3 DNA is TGCGCCAGCAGCCTCACCGGGGGAGCGAACCAAGAGACCCAGTACTTC.

This clonotype has a count of ten or more. The J gene is TRBJ2-7, the V gene TRBV6-1; 8 nucleotides match TRBD2. V trimming: 0 bases; J trimming: 1 base; junction bases outside the gene matches: 5. The CDR3 has 16 amino acids. CDR1 is MNHNS, CDR2 SASEGT, per germline. Written as DNA, the CDR3 is TGTGCCAGCAGTGAAGCGCTTACTAGCGGTTCCTACGAGCAGTACTTC. Its translation: CASSEALTSGSYEQYF.

The table lists this clonotype with a count of one. A much larger clone is a single base away; this may be a read error. The chain recombines TRBV10-3 with TRBJ1-1, with a weak D call TRBD1 (6 bases). CDR1 is ENHRY, CDR2 SYGVKD, per germline. The CDR3 is 13 amino acids. In nucleotides, the CDR3 is TGTGCCATCAGGGGGGGCCCGAACACTGAAGCTTCCTTT. Encoded protein: CAIRGGPNTEASF.

The V gene is TRBV2, the J gene TRBJ2-5, with 10 bases that match TRBD1. V shed 4 bases and J 2 bases; nucleotides not matched to a gene: 1. The CDR3 has 14 residues. CDR1 and CDR2 (germline): SNHLY, FYNNEI. CDR3 amino acids: CASSGDRGQETQYF. The CDR3 DNA follows: TGTGCCAGCAGTGGGGACAGGGGACAAGAGACCCAGTACTTC.

This clonotype was recorded once. The likely explanation is a read error, given a far larger clone one base away. V usage is TRBV2 and J usage is TRBJ2-5; D unresolved. The J call may be mistaken, given a closer DNA end match to TRBJ2-7. Germline V gene lookup returns CDR1 SNHLY and CDR2 FYNNEI. CDR3 length: 14 residues. The CDR3 is CACSPFGSSYEQYF. The CDR3, as DNA: TGTGCCTGCAGTCCATTCGGCAGCTCCTACGAGCAGTACTTC.

This chain joins TRBV2 and TRBJ1-5, with D uncertain. Germline CDR1 is SNHLY and CDR2 is FYNNEI. Trimming took 7 bases from V and 5 from J, leaving 15 bases between them. The CDR3 loop spans 14 amino acids. The CDR3 DNA reads TGTGCCAGCAAATCAGTAGCAGGTGATCAGCCCCAGCATTTT. It codes for CASKSVAGDQPQHF.

This clonotype was observed at least ten times. The rearrangement uses TRBV28 and TRBJ2-7, with 8 nucleotides matching TRBD2. Trimming removed 3 bases from V and 5 bases from J; junction bases left unmatched: 12. Germline CDR1 reads MDHEN; CDR2 reads SYDVKM. CDR3 length equals 16 residues. The CDR3 here is CASSLGPGGAGNEQYF. The CDR3 nucleotides are TGTGCCAGCAGTTTGGGACCGGGGGGGGCTGGTAACGAGCAGTACTTC. Full variable domain (rest looked up from reference TRBV28 and TRBJ2-7): DVKVTQSSRYLVKRTGEKVFLECVQDMDHENMFWYRQDPGLGLRLIYFSYDVKMKEKGDIPEGYSVSREKKERFSLILESASTNQTSMYLCASSLGPGGAGNEQYFGPGTRLTVT.

This chain links TRBV5-4 with TRBJ1-3; no reliable D call. The CDR3 is made up of 13 amino acids. Germline V lookup: CDR1 SGHNT, CDR2 YYREEE (reference sequence). Trimming cost V 1 base and J 8 bases, with 10 bases left between them. The CDR3 nucleotides are TGTGCCAGCAGCTTGACGGGAACGGACACCATATATTTT. This gives the protein CASSLTGTDTIYF. The entire variable domain, with the rest obtained from reference TRBV5-4 and TRBJ1-3, is as follows: ETGVTQSPTHLIKTRGQQVTLRCSSQSGHNTVSWYQQALGQGPQFIFQYYREEENGRGNFPPRFSGLQFPNYSSELNVNALELDDSALYLCASSLTGTDTIYFGEGSWLTVV.

There are many counts of this clonotype. The gene calls are TRBV27 and TRBJ1-1; tentatively, D is TRBD1 (5 bases). Germline CDR1 MNHEY, CDR2 SMNVEV (reference sequence). V lost 6 bases and J 0 bases, leaving 14 bases between the germline ends. The CDR3 runs to 15 residues. The chain's CDR3 is CASSQGQLMNTEAFF. CDR3 nucleotide sequence: TGTGCCAGCAGCCAGGGCCAGCTCATGAACACTGAAGCTTTCTTT.

This clonotype was detected only a few times. The chain employs TRBV29-1 and TRBJ1-5, with 7 bases fitting TRBD1. The ends lost 7 bases at V and 7 bases at J; junction bases unmatched: 13. The CDR3 consists of 14 residues. CDR1 is SQVTM and CDR2 is ANQGSEA in the germline V gene. CDR3 in amino acids: CSAVLDRAGQPQHF. The CDR3 DNA reads TGCAGCGCCGTACTCGACAGGGCTGGCCAGCCCCAGCATTTT.

V is TRBV6-1 and J is TRBJ1-2; D is uncertain. The germline gives CDR1 MNHNS, CDR2 SASEGT. CDR3 size: 12 residues. With 5 bases removed from V and 4 bases from J, the gap between germline ends came to 8 bases. The CDR3 DNA follows: TGTGCCAGCAGTCCGGGGATCTATGGCTACACCTTC. This translates into CASSPGIYGYTF.

The genes are TRBV7-9 and TRBJ1-1, with 7 bases identical to TRBD1. The germline V gene encodes CDR1 SEHNR and CDR2 FQNEAQ (reference sequence). V trimming: 3 bases; J trimming: 7 bases; junction bases outside the gene matches: 2. This CDR3 comprises 12 residues. CDR3 sequence: CASSFWDSEAFF. The CDR3 coding sequence is TGTGCCAGCAGCTTCTGGGACAGTGAAGCTTTCTTT.

This chain uses TRBV6-1 with TRBJ2-6, with 9 bases fitting TRBD1. CDR3 length equals 13 residues. J was trimmed by 18 bases and V by 5 bases; bases with no gene match: 11. Germline V gene lookup returns CDR1 MNHNS and CDR2 SASEGT. CDR3 amino acids: CASSPLGTGRPTF. The DNA for the CDR3 is TGTGCCAGCAGTCCATTGGGGACAGGGCGTCCGACTTTC.

This clonotype was observed many times. The chain recombines TRBV12-3 or TRBV12-4 with TRBJ2-7, with TRBD1 matching 11 bases. This CDR3 comprises 14 residues. With V trimmed by 7 bases and J by 3 bases, 5 bases remained unmatched. The CDR3 region has the DNA TGTGCCAGCAATCCGGGACAGGGGGTCTACGAGCAGTACTTC. This encodes CASNPGQGVYEQYF.

Notes on this clonotype: This likely came from a read error, as a far larger clone is one base away. V gene TRBV10-3 combines with J gene TRBJ1-1; tentative D call: TRBD1 (5 bases). V shed 4 bases and J shed 0 bases, with 6 bases lying between them. CDR1 is ENHRY, CDR2 SYGVKD, per germline. This CDR3 has 13 residues. The CDR3 protein is CAISVGVNTEAFF. As DNA, the CDR3 is TGTGCCATCAGTGTAGGGGTGAACACTGAAGCTTTCTTT.

This clonotype was counted ten times or more. The chain employs TRBV28 and TRBJ2-7, with 8 bases fitting TRBD1. J was trimmed by 0 bases and V by 6 bases; bases with no gene match: 10. Germline CDR1 MDHEN, CDR2 SYDVKM. This CDR3 comprises 16 residues. The CDR3 loop is CASSRSGTGSSYEQYF. The DNA for the CDR3 is TGTGCCAGCAGCCGCTCCGGGACAGGTTCCTCCTACGAGCAGTACTTC.

The chain uses TRBV20-1 and TRBJ2-5, with 10 bases aligning to TRBD1. Germline values: CDR1 DFQATT, CDR2 SNEGSKA (reference sequence). J gave up 4 bases and V 4 bases, and 6 bases lay outside the gene matches. The CDR3 loop spans 14 amino acids. DNA for the CDR3: TGCAGTGCTACAGACAGGGGGCGTCTAGAGACCCAGTACTTC. Translated, it gives CSATDRGRLETQYF.

J is TRBJ1-2 and V is TRBV3-1, with TRBD1 identical over 8 bases. Trimming removed 1 base from V and 2 bases from J; junction bases left unmatched: 6. Germline CDR1 reads LGHDT; CDR2 reads YNNKEL (reference sequence). The CDR3 contains 16 residues. The CDR3 nucleotides read TGTGCCAGCAGCCAAGGTGTGAGACAGGGGAACTATGGCTACACCTTC. It encodes CASSQGVRQGNYGYTF.